This is a list of T cell receptor beta chains from one sample in a study of shared clonotypes between healthy human individuals. Method: immunoSEQ multiplex PCR; TCRdb's copy keeps in-frame clones and lacks some. Of around 640,000 clones detected, around 96% appear once; the ten largest clones hold 0.11%. The sequenced sample consisted of naive CD8+ T cells sorted from blood. Source of these receptors: a woman in her 30s in good health. Both conserved end residues are part of each CDR3. D genes are given only for firm matches. Size is stated for part of the rows, as once, few or many counts, or as a class when the clone is expanded.

D: NA
V: TRBV2
size: NA
J: TRBJ2-1
DNA: TGTGCCAGCAGTGTGGGTTTGGGGTCCAATGAGCAGTTCTTC
CDR3: CASSVGLGSNEQFF

D: NA
V: TRBV7-3
size: NA
J: TRBJ2-5
DNA: TGTGCCAGCAGCTTAACCGGAGGTTTGGAGACCCAGTACTTC
CDR3: CASSLTGGLETQYF

D: NA
V: TRBV7-9
size: NA
J: TRBJ1-5
DNA: TGTGCCAGCAGCCCAACTGAGAGCAATCAGCCCCAGCATTTT
CDR3: CASSPTESNQPQHF

D: NA
V: TRBV4-1
size: NA
J: TRBJ2-3
DNA: TGCGCCAGCAGCCAAGATTGGGAGGATACGCAGTATTTT
CDR3: CASSQDWEDTQYF

D: NA
V: TRBV5-6
size: NA
J: TRBJ2-1
DNA: TGTGCCAGCAGCTTATTATCTAGCGTCCTTAATGAGCAGTTCTTC
CDR3: CASSLLSSVLNEQFF

D: NA
V: TRBV27
size: NA
J: TRBJ1-2
DNA: TGTGCCAGCAGTTTATTCAGGGGTAACTATGGCTACACCTTC
CDR3: CASSLFRGNYGYTF

D: NA
V: TRBV2
size: NA
J: TRBJ1-3
DNA: TGTGCCAGCAGTGAAGTTGTGGGTTTGGCCCCCGCGACCATATATTTT
CDR3: CASSEVVGLAPATIYF

D: NA
V: TRBV27
size: few
J: TRBJ1-2
DNA: TGTGCCAGCAGCCAGATTGGGGGCGGCGGCTACACCTTC
CDR3: CASSQIGGGGYTF

D: NA
V: TRBV4-1
size: once
J: TRBJ2-1
DNA: TGCGCCAGCAGCCAAGAGTTAGGGTACAATGAGCAGTTCTTC
CDR3: CASSQELGYNEQFF

D: NA
V: TRBV6-5
size: NA
J: TRBJ2-2
DNA: TGTGCCAGCAGTTACGGGGTTGGAGGGGAGCTGTTTTTT
CDR3: CASSYGVGGELFF

D: TRBD1
V: TRBV19
size: once
J: TRBJ1-6
DNA: TGTGCCAGCGGGAACCGACAGGGGGGAAATTCACTCCTCCACTTT
CDR3: CASGNRQGGNSLLHF

D: NA
V: TRBV7-9
size: NA
J: TRBJ1-1
DNA: TGTGCCAGCAGCTTAACGCCGGGAGCTGAAGCTTTCTTT
CDR3: CASSLTPGAEAFF

D: TRBD1
V: TRBV10-3
size: NA
J: TRBJ2-7
DNA: TGTGCCATCAGTGGTGAGGGACAGGGGTGGTACGAGCAGTACTTC
CDR3: CAISGEGQGWYEQYF

D: TRBD1
V: TRBV5-5
size: NA
J: TRBJ2-7
DNA: TGTGCCAGCAGCTTTGGGACAGGGGGATACGAGCAGTACTTC
CDR3: CASSFGTGGYEQYF

D: NA
V: TRBV25-1
size: NA
J: TRBJ1-1
DNA: TGTGCCAGCAGTGACAGGAGGAACACTGAAGCTTTCTTT
CDR3: CASSDRRNTEAFF

D: NA
V: TRBV6-1
size: NA
J: TRBJ2-5
DNA: TGTGCCAGCAGTGAACGGGGGTTCACCCAGTACTTC
CDR3: CASSERGFTQYF

D: NA
V: TRBV5-5
size: NA
J: TRBJ1-5
DNA: TGTGCCAGCAGCTTAGGGCAGGGGATAAATAGCAATCAGCCCCAGCATTTT
CDR3: CASSLGQGINSNQPQHF

D: NA
V: TRBV7-9
size: NA
J: TRBJ1-2
DNA: TGTGCCAGCAGCTTTGCTGGGGCGGAAGACTATGGCTACACCTTC
CDR3: CASSFAGAEDYGYTF

D: TRBD2
V: TRBV15
size: NA
J: TRBJ2-4
DNA: TGTGCCACCAGCAGCCCGACTAGCGCAAAAAACATTCAGTACTTC
CDR3: CATSSPTSAKNIQYF

D: NA
V: TRBV5-6
size: NA
J: TRBJ2-1
DNA: TGTGCCAGCAGCTTGGGCCAGAGCTCCTACAATGAGCAGTTCTTC
CDR3: CASSLGQSSYNEQFF

D: NA
V: TRBV5-6
size: NA
J: TRBJ1-2
DNA: TGTGCCAGCAGCCTGGGAACGGGGGTGTACTTC
CDR3: CASSLGTGVYF

D: NA
V: TRBV28
size: NA
J: TRBJ2-7
DNA: TGTGCCAGCAGTCCAGGGTTCGCCTACGAGCAGTACTTC
CDR3: CASSPGFAYEQYF

D: TRBD1
V: TRBV11-2
size: NA
J: TRBJ2-2
DNA: TGTGCCAGCAGCCCTACACAGGGGAGCACCGGGGAGCTGTTTTTT
CDR3: CASSPTQGSTGELFF

D: NA
V: TRBV27
size: NA
J: TRBJ2-7
DNA: TGTGCCAGCACCTTCACAGGGTCTGGGGGCGAGCAGTACTTC
CDR3: CASTFTGSGGEQYF

D: TRBD1
V: TRBV5-1
size: NA
J: TRBJ2-2
DNA: TGCGCCAGCAGCTTCCGGGAACAGGGGACCGGGGAGCTGTTTTTT
CDR3: CASSFREQGTGELFF

D: NA
V: TRBV19
size: NA
J: TRBJ2-7
DNA: TGTGCCAGTAGTCAGAGAACTTCCTACGAGCAGTACTTC
CDR3: CASSQRTSYEQYF

D: NA
V: TRBV29-1
size: NA
J: TRBJ2-1
DNA: TGCAGCGTTGCGGTGGGGGGGCGCGTGATTGGGGAGCAGTTCTTC
CDR3: CSVAVGGRVIGEQFF

D: TRBD2
V: TRBV7-8
size: NA
J: TRBJ2-1
DNA: TGTGCCAGCAGCTTAGCAGCGGGGGTTGGCGATGAGCAGTTCTTC
CDR3: CASSLAAGVGDEQFF

D: NA
V: TRBV27
size: NA
J: TRBJ2-2
DNA: TGTGCCAGCAGGCTGGGGGGGCCCGGGGAGCTGTTTTTT
CDR3: CASRLGGPGELFF

D: TRBD1
V: TRBV7-2
size: NA
J: TRBJ2-1
DNA: TGTGCCAGCAGCGAGGACAGGAGAGGGTTTAATGAGCAGTTCTTC
CDR3: CASSEDRRGFNEQFF

D: NA
V: TRBV19
size: few
J: TRBJ1-5
DNA: TGTGCCAGTAGCCTGACAGTGAATTGGCCCCAGCATTTT
CDR3: CASSLTVNWPQHF

D: TRBD1
V: TRBV6-5
size: NA
J: TRBJ2-3
DNA: TGTGCCAGCAGTCCCGACAGGGGGTGGGCAGATACGCAGTATTTT
CDR3: CASSPDRGWADTQYF

D: NA
V: TRBV6-1
size: NA
J: TRBJ2-1
DNA: TGTGCCAGCAGTGAACTCAGAACAGTGGCGGATGAGCAGTTCTTC
CDR3: CASSELRTVADEQFF

D: NA
V: TRBV28
size: NA
J: TRBJ1-1
DNA: TGTGCCAGCCGAAGGGGCGGGGGGACGAGGACTGAAGCTTTCTTT
CDR3: CASRRGGGTRTEAFF

D: NA
V: TRBV5-1
size: once
J: TRBJ2-1
DNA: TGCGCCAGCAGCATGGGTATACATGAGCAGTTCTTC
CDR3: CASSMGIHEQFF

D: NA
V: TRBV2
size: NA
J: TRBJ1-3
DNA: TGTGCCAGCAGTGACGAGACAGTGGCTGGAAACACCATATATTTT
CDR3: CASSDETVAGNTIYF

D: NA
V: TRBV28
size: NA
J: TRBJ2-4
DNA: TGTGCCAGCAGTCCAAGGGATTCCAAAAACATTCAGTACTTC
CDR3: CASSPRDSKNIQYF

D: TRBD2
V: TRBV28
size: NA
J: TRBJ2-1
DNA: TGTGCCAGCAGCTGGACTAGCGGGAGCTACAATGAGCAGTTCTTC
CDR3: CASSWTSGSYNEQFF

D: NA
V: TRBV14
size: NA
J: TRBJ2-7
DNA: TGTGCCAGCAGCCAAGCCAGGGGCAGGGACGAGCAGTACTTC
CDR3: CASSQARGRDEQYF

D: NA
V: TRBV28
size: NA
J: TRBJ1-1
DNA: TGTGCCAGCAGTACCAACGATATGGGGGGCCAGAACACTGAAGCTTTCTTT
CDR3: CASSTNDMGGQNTEAFF

D: NA
V: TRBV28
size: NA
J: TRBJ2-2
DNA: TGTGCCAGCAGTTTTTTCCCCACCGGGGAGCTGTTTTTT
CDR3: CASSFFPTGELFF

D: TRBD1
V: TRBV15
size: NA
J: TRBJ1-6
DNA: TGTGCCACCAGCAGAGAAGAGACAGGGGGAAATTCACCCCTCCACTTT
CDR3: CATSREETGGNSPLHF

D: NA
V: TRBV11-1
size: NA
J: TRBJ2-1
DNA: TGTGCCAGCAGCTTACTAAGCTCCTACAATGAGCAGTTCTTC
CDR3: CASSLLSSYNEQFF

D: NA
V: TRBV28
size: NA
J: TRBJ1-5
DNA: TGTGCCAGCAGTTTATTGTCTGGGGTCTATAGCAATCAGCCCCAGCATTTT
CDR3: CASSLLSGVYSNQPQHF

D: NA
V: TRBV5-6
size: NA
J: TRBJ2-1
DNA: TGTGCCAGCAGCCCTAGCACCTCAGACCATGAGCAGTTCTTC
CDR3: CASSPSTSDHEQFF

D: TRBD2
V: TRBV4-1
size: NA
J: TRBJ2-1
DNA: TGCGCCAGCAGCCAAGTCCTAGCGGGAGGGCCGGGGGAGCAGTTCTTC
CDR3: CASSQVLAGGPGEQFF

D: TRBD2
V: TRBV4-1
size: NA
J: TRBJ2-7
DNA: TGCGCCAGCAGCCAAGATGGACTCGGGGGGATAGCCGGTGGGGAGCAGTACTTC
CDR3: CASSQDGLGGIAGGEQYF

D: NA
V: TRBV9
size: NA
J: TRBJ1-2
DNA: TGTGCCAGCAGCGAGGAGGGGGGTTTCGATGGCTACACCTTC
CDR3: CASSEEGGFDGYTF

D: NA
V: TRBV6-4
size: NA
J: TRBJ2-7
DNA: TGTGCCAGCAGTGACGGGAGCAGGGGAGGAAGGATCCCAAACTGCGAGCAGTACTTC
CDR3: CASSDGSRGGRIPNCEQYF

D: NA
V: TRBV11-2
size: NA
J: TRBJ1-3
DNA: TGTGCCAGCAGCCCACCTGAAGGCTTCGGGAACACCATATATTTT
CDR3: CASSPPEGFGNTIYF

D: NA
V: TRBV27
size: NA
J: TRBJ2-7
DNA: TGTGCCAGCAGGGGCGGTTGGGGGGCCTACGAGCAGTACTTC
CDR3: CASRGGWGAYEQYF

D: NA
V: TRBV29-1
size: NA
J: TRBJ1-1
DNA: TGCAGCGTTGAATCCACAAACACTGAAGCTTTCTTT
CDR3: CSVESTNTEAFF

D: NA
V: TRBV11-2
size: NA
J: TRBJ1-1
DNA: TGTGCCAGCAGCTTAGCAGCCGGGAACACTGAAGCTTTCTTT
CDR3: CASSLAAGNTEAFF

D: NA
V: TRBV5-4
size: NA
J: TRBJ2-2
DNA: TGTGCCAGCAGCTTGGAGCACTGGGGGGCAAGCGGGGAGCTGTTTTTT
CDR3: CASSLEHWGASGELFF

D: NA
V: TRBV19
size: NA
J: TRBJ1-1
DNA: TGTGCCAGTAGTATAGGGGTTTTTGAGGAGAACACTGAAGCTTTCTTT
CDR3: CASSIGVFEENTEAFF

D: TRBD2
V: TRBV11-2
size: NA
J: TRBJ2-3
DNA: TGTGCCAGCAGCTTATCGCCTAGCGGGAGAACGTCAGATACGCAGTATTTT
CDR3: CASSLSPSGRTSDTQYF

D: NA
V: TRBV5-1
size: NA
J: TRBJ1-1
DNA: TGCGCCAGCAGCTTGGTTTCAGGGATGAACACTGAAGCTTTCTTT
CDR3: CASSLVSGMNTEAFF

D: TRBD2
V: TRBV28
size: NA
J: TRBJ2-7
DNA: TGTGCCAGCGGTAAACTAGCGGAGGACTACGAGCAGTACTTC
CDR3: CASGKLAEDYEQYF